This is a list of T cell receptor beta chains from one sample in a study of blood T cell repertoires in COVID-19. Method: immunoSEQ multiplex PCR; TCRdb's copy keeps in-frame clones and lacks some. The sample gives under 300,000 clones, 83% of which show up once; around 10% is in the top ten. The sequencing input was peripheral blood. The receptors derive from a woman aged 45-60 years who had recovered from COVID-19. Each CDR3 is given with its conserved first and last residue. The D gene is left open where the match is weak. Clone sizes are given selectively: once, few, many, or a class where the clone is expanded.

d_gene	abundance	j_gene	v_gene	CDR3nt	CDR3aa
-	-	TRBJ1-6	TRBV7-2	TGTGCCAGCAGCTCACTACAGGGCGGAGGATCACCCCTCCACTTT	CASSSLQGGGSPLHF
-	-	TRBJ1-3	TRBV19	TGTGCCAGTAGTATAGTGACTGCTCGCTCTGGAAACACCATATATTTT	CASSIVTARSGNTIYF
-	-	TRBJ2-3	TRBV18	TGTGCCAGCTCACCATCACCGGCGGGGGCCGGCCATACGCAGTATTTT	CASSPSPAGAGHTQYF
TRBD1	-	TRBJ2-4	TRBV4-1	TGCGCCAGCAGCCTCGGGACAGGGATTAACATTCAGTACTTC	CASSLGTGINIQYF
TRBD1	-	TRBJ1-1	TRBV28	TGTGCCAGCAGTAGTCCGACAGGGGGGAACACTGAAGCTTTCTTT	CASSSPTGGNTEAFF
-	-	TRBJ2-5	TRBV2	TGTGCCAGCAGTGCTCAACTAGCCCATAACCAAGAGACCCAGTACTTC	CASSAQLAHNQETQYF
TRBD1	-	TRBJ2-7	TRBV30	TGTGCCTTATCTACCGGGACAGGGAACGAGCAGTACTTC	CALSTGTGNEQYF
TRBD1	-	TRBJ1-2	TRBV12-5	TGTGCTAGTGGTTTGGTACCCTTGGGACAGGGGCTGTTTGTAGGCACTAACTATGGCTACACCTTC	CASGLVPLGQGLFVGTNYGYTF
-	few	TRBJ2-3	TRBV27	TGTGCCAGCAGTACACAGGACGGTAGCACAGATACGCAGTATTTT	CASSTQDGSTDTQYF
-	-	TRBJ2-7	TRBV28	TGTGCCAGCACCGCGGACAGTAGGCCGGCCTACGAGCAGTACTTC	CASTADSRPAYEQYF
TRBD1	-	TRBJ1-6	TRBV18	TGTGCCAGCTCACAAGACAGGGATAATTCACCCCTCCACTTT	CASSQDRDNSPLHF
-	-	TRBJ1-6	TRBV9	TGTGCCAGCAGCGCAAATACAGGGAGTTTCTATAATTCACCCCTCCACTTT	CASSANTGSFYNSPLHF
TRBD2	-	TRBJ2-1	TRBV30	TGTGCCTGTGCGAGCGGGGGGGTAAAGGTATCCTACAATGAGCAGTTCTTC	CACASGGVKVSYNEQFF
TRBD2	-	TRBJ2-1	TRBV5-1	TGCGCCAGCAGCTTGGCGGGACTAGCGGGGGACCGTTTAAAAAATGAGCAGTTCTTC	CASSLAGLAGDRLKNEQFF
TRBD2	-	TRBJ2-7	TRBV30	TGTGCCTGGAGTGGTGTGCTCTCGACTAGCGGGATCTCCTACGAGCAGTACTTC	CAWSGVLSTSGISYEQYF
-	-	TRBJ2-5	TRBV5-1	TGCGCCAGCAGCCTAAAAGAGACCCAGTACTTC	CASSLKETQYF
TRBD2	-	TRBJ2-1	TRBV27	TGTGCCAGCAGCAATCTGCGGGGGGTCTACAATGAGCAGTTCTTC	CASSNLRGVYNEQFF
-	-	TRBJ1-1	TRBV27	TGTGCCAGCAGTTTAACGCAGGGTCCCTACATGAACACTGAAGCTTTCTTT	CASSLTQGPYMNTEAFF
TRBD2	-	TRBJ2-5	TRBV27	TGTGCCAGCAGTTATCTAGCGGCCCCATTTGCCCAGTACTTC	CASSYLAAPFAQYF
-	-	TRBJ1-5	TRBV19	TGTGCCAGTAGTATTCGGGGGGATAATCAGCCCCAGCATTTT	CASSIRGDNQPQHF
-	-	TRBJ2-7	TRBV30	TGTGCCTGGAGTGCCCAGGGTTCCGAGCAGTACTTC	CAWSAQGSEQYF
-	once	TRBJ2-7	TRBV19	TGTGCCAGTAGTTCCACCGCAGGCCCGAAGCAGTACTTC	CASSSTAGPKQYF
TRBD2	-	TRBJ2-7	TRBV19	TGTGCCAGCCTTAGCGGGAACTACGAGCAGTACTTC	CASLSGNYEQYF
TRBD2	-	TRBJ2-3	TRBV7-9	TGTGCCAGCAGCCCTAGCGGCAGTTACACAGATACGCAGTATTTT	CASSPSGSYTDTQYF
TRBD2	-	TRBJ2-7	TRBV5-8	TGTGCCAGCAGTACGGGACTACTCGTCTACGAGCAGTACTTC	CASSTGLLVYEQYF
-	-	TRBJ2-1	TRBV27	TGTGCCAGCAGTTTCCTAAGCTCCTACAATGAGCAGTTCTTC	CASSFLSSYNEQFF
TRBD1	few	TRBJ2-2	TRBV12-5	TGTGCTAGTGGTTGGACAGGGTGGGTCCCCAAGGACACCGGGGAGCTGTTTTTT	CASGWTGWVPKDTGELFF
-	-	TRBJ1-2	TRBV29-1	TGCAGCGTGGCTGTCGGGGGGGCGGGTTATGGCTACACCTTC	CSVAVGGAGYGYTF
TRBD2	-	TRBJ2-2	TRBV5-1	TGCGCCAGCAGCCCTAGCGGGAGGAACACCGGGGAGCTGTTTTTT	CASSPSGRNTGELFF
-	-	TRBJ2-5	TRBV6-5	TGTGCCAGCAGTCCTAAAGAGACCCAGTACTTC	CASSPKETQYF
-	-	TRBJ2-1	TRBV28	TGTGCCAGCAGTACACAGGGTGTTAAGCAGTTCTTC	CASSTQGVKQFF